This T cell receptor (beta chain) was identified during a study of control samples from healthy donors and cancer patients. Repertoires were generated with immunoSEQ multiplex PCR, while TCRdb's copy carries only in-frame clones and drops some. The sample has fewer than 200,000 clones; approximately 90% are singletons. Sample: blood. The TCR sequence derives from a man younger than 40 in good health.

CDR3 residues: CASSLGYNTGELFF. The CDR3 coding sequence is TGTGCCAGCAGCTTAGGATATAACACCGGGGAGCTGTTTTTT. The chain employs TRBV7-3 and TRBJ2-2; D is undetermined. Germline CDR1 SGHTA, CDR2 FQGTGA. V lost 2 bases to trimming and J lost 2 bases, with 6 bases between them. This CDR3 comprises 14 residues.